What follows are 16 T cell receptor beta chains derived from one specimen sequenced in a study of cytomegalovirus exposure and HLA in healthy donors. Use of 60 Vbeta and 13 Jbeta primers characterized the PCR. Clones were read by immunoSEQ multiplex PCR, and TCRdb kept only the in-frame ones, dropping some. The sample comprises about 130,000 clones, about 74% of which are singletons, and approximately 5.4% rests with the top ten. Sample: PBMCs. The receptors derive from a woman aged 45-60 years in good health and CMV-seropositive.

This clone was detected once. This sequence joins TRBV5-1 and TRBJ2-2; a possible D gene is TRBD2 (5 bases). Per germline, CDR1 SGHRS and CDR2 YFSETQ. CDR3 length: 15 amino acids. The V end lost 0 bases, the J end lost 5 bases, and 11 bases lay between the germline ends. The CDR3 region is CASSLGSRGTGELFF. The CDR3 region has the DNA TGCGCCAGCAGCTTGGGGTCCCGGGGAACCGGGGAGCTGTTTTTT.

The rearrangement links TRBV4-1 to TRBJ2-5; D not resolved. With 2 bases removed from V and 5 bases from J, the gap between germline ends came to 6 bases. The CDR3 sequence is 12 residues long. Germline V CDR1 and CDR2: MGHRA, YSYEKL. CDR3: CASSQPRETQYF. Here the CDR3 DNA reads TGCGCCAGCAGCCAACCGAGGGAGACCCAGTACTTC.

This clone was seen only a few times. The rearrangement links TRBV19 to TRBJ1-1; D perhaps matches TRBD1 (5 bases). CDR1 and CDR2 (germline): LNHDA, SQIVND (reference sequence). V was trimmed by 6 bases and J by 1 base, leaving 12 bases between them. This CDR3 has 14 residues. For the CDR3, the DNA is TGTGCCAGTAGGGCGGGGCAGAGGAACACTGAAGCTTTCTTT. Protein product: CASRAGQRNTEAFF.

For the CDR3, the DNA is TGTGCCACCAGCGAAGTATCAGGGCGGCAGCCCCAGCATTTT. Encoded protein: CATSEVSGRQPQHF. The chain combines TRBV15 with TRBJ1-5, with D possibly being TRBD1 (5 bases). The CDR3 runs 14 residues. Germline CDR1 is LNHNV and CDR2 is YYDKDF (reference sequence). V shed 5 bases and J shed 7 bases, with 15 bases lying between them.

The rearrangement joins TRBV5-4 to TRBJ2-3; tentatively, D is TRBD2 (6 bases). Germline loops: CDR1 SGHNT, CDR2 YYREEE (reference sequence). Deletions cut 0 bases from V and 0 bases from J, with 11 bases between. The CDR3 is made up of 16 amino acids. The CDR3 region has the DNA TGTGCCAGCAGCTTGGGGAGGGCGGGGAGCACAGATACGCAGTATTTT. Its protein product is CASSLGRAGSTDTQYF.

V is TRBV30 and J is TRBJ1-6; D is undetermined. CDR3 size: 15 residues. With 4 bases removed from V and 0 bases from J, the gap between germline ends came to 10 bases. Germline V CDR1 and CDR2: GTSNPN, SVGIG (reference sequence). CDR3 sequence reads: CAWTVGGSYNSPLHF. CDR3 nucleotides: TGTGCCTGGACCGTCGGAGGCTCCTATAATTCACCCCTCCACTTT.

The CDR3 DNA reads as TGTGCCAGCTCACCCGGACAGGTCTACGAGCAGTACTTC. Translating it yields CASSPGQVYEQYF. V is TRBV18 and J is TRBJ2-7; the match to TRBD1 covers 7 bases. This CDR3 is built from 13 residues. The germline gives CDR1 KGHSH, CDR2 LQKENI. V dropped 3 bases and J dropped 3; count of bases not matched to a gene: 2. Full variable domain (missing parts from reference TRBV18 and TRBJ2-7): NAGVMQNPRHLVRRRGQEARLRCSPMKGHSHVYWYRQLPEEGLKFMVYLQKENIIDESGMPKERFSAEFPKEGPSILRIQQVVRGDSAAYFCASSPGQVYEQYFGPGTRLTVT.

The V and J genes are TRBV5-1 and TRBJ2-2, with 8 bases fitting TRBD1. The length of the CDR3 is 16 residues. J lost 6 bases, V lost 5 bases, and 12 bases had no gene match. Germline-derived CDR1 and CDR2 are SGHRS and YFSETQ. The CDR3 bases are TGCGCCAGCAGTCCACTGAATACAGGGGGGTCCGGGGAGCTGTTTTTT. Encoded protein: CASSPLNTGGSGELFF. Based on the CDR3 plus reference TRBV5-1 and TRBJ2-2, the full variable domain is KAGVTQTPRYLIKTRGQQVTLSCSPISGHRSVSWYQQTPGQGLQFLFEYFSETQRNKGNFPGRFSGRQFSNSRSEMNVSTLELGDSALYLCASSPLNTGGSGELFFGEGSRLTVL.

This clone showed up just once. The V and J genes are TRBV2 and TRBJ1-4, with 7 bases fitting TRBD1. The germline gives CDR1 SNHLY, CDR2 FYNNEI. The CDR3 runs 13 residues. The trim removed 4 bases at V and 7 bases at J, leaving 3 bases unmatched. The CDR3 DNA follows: TGTGCCAGCAGTGCCCAGGGGGGTGAAAAACTGTTTTTT. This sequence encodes CASSAQGGEKLFF.

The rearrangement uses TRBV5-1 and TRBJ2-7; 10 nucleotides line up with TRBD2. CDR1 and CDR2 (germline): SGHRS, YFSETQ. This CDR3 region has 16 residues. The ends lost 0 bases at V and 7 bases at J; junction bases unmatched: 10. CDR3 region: CASSLASGGLYAEQYF. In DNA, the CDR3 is TGCGCCAGCAGCTTGGCTAGCGGGGGCCTCTATGCGGAGCAGTACTTC.

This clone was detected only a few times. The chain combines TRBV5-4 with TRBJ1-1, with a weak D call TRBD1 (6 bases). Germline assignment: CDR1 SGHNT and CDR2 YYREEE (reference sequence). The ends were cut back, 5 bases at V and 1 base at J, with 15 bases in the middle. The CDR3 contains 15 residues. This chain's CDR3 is CASRMDRTSNTEAFF. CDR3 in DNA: TGTGCCAGCAGGATGGACAGAACTTCGAACACTGAAGCTTTCTTT. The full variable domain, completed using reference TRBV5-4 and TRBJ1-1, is ETGVTQSPTHLIKTRGQQVTLRCSSQSGHNTVSWYQQALGQGPQFIFQYYREEENGRGNFPPRFSGLQFPNYSSELNVNALELDDSALYLCASRMDRTSNTEAFFGQGTRLTVV.

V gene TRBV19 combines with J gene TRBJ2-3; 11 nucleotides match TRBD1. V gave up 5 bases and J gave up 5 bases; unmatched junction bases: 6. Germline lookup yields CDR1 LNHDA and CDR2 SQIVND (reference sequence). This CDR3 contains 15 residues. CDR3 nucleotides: TGTGCCAGTAGTCCGGGACAGGGGGTTGGAGATACGCAGTATTTT. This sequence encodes CASSPGQGVGDTQYF.

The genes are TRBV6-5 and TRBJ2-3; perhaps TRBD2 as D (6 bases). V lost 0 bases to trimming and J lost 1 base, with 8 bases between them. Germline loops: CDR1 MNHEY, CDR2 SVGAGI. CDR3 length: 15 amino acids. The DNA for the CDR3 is TGTGCCAGCAGTTACTCAAGGAGGGGCACAGATACGCAGTATTTT. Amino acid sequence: CASSYSRRGTDTQYF.

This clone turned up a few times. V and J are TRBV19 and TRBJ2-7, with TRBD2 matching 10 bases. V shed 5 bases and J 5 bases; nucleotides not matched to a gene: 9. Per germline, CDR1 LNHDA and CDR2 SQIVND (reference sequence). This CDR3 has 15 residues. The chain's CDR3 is CASSLLSGGAHEQYF. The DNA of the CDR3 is TGTGCCAGTAGTCTCCTCAGCGGGGGGGCCCACGAGCAGTACTTC.

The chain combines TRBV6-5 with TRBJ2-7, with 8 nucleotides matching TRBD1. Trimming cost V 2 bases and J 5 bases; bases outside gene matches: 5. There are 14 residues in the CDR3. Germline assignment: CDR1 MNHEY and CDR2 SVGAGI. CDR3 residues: CASSYQGATDEQYF. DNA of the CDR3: TGTGCCAGCAGTTACCAGGGGGCTACGGACGAGCAGTACTTC.

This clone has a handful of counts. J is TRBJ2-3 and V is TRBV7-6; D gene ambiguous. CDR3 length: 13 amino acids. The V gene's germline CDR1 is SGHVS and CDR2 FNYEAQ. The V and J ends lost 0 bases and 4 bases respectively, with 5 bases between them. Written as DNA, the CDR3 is TGTGCCAGCAGCTTAGCTGGCCCAGATACGCAGTATTTT. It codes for CASSLAGPDTQYF.